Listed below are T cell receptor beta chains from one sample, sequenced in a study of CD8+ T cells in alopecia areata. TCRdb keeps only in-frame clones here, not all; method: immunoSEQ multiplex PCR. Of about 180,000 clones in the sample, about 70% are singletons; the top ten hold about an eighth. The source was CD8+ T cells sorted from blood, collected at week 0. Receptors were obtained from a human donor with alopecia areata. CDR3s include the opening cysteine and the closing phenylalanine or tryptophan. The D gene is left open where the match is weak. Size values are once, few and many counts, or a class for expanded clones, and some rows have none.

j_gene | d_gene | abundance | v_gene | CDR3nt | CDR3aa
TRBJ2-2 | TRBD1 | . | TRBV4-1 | TGCGCCAGCAGCCAGTCAGACAGGGCCAACACCGGGGAGCTGTTTTTT | CASSQSDRANTGELFF
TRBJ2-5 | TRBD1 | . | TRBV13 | TGTGCCAGCAGCCCGTGGGACAGAACTCAAGAGACCCAGTACTTC | CASSPWDRTQETQYF
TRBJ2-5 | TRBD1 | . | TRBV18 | TGTGCCAGCTCAGGCCGGGACAGATATCAAGAGACCCAGTACTTC | CASSGRDRYQETQYF
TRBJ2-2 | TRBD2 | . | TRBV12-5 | TGTGCTAGTGGTTTAGATCAAGAAACTAGCGGGGAAAACACCGGGGAGCTGTTTTTT | CASGLDQETSGENTGELFF
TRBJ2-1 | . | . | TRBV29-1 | TGCAGCGTTGAGGGCGTCGGTATGAATGAGCAGTTCTTC | CSVEGVGMNEQFF
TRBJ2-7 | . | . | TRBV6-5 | TGTGCCAGCAGTCCGGGAATATCCTACGAGCAGTACTTC | CASSPGISYEQYF
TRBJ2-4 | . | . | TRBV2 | TGTGCCAGCAGGGAGCTTGGCGGGACCAAAAACATTCAGTACTTC | CASRELGGTKNIQYF
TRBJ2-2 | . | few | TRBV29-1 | TGCAGCGTTGAAGTAGTGGCTCTCGGGGAGCTGTTTTTT | CSVEVVALGELFF
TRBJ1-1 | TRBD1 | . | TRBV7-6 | TGTGCCAGCAGCTCCCTCTTGTTGGACAGGGGGGCCCAGGCTTTCTTT | CASSSLLLDRGAQAFF
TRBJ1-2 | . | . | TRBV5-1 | TGCGCCAGCAGCCCTCGCGTTGTTGGGGAGCCTAACTATGGCTACACCTTC | CASSPRVVGEPNYGYTF
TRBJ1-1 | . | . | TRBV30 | TGTGCCTGGACCTTGGGGAACACTGAAGCTTTCTTT | CAWTLGNTEAFF
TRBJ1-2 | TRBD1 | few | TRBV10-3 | TGTGCCATCAGTGCCGGGACAGGGGGAGACTATAACTATGGCTACACCTTC | CAISAGTGGDYNYGYTF
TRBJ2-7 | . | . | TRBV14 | TGTGCCAGCAGCCAAGAGAGCTACGAGCAGTACTTC | CASSQESYEQYF
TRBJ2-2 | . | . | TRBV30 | TGTGCCTGGAAATCACTCCTGCCAGGGCAGAACACCGGGGAGCTGTTTTTT | CAWKSLLPGQNTGELFF
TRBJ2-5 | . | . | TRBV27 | TGTGCCAGCAGTTATGGGGGCGAGACCCAGTACTTC | CASSYGGETQYF
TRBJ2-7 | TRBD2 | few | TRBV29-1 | TGCAGCGTTCAGGGACTACACGAGCAGTACTTC | CSVQGLHEQYF